This TCR beta chain comes out of a study of CD8+ T cells in alopecia areata. Reverse transcription of extracted RNA yielded cDNA, which provided the sequencing template. This table comes from immunoSEQ multiplex PCR, and its TCRdb copy is limited to in-frame clones, with some not included. Found here are some 200,000 clones, approximately 45% of them singletons; the top ten hold around 2.5%. This CDR3 has 17 amino acids. Germline CDR1 SGHNT, CDR2 YYREEE (reference sequence). The ends lost 4 bases at V and 8 bases at J; junction bases unmatched: 13. Overall study results and limits: The presence of one nonresponder keeps the tie between baseline CD8+ expansion and response uncertain. Sharing of TCRs across patients appeared less clear than in mice, possibly for HLA-related reasons.

Sample treatment: oral pan-JAK inhibitor, 5-10 mg twice daily. Patients with alopecia areata provided lesional scalp punch biopsies as well as peripheral blood. Worth noting for this clone: Its antigen is still unknown.

V usage is TRBV5-4 and J usage is TRBJ2-1, with 12 nucleotides matching TRBD2. Sequenced material: CD4+ T cells sorted from blood, taken at roughly week 36, from a patient treated with tofacitinib. This sequence originates from a human donor with alopecia areata. The CDR3 sequence is CASSPPGLAGNSHEQFF. The CDR3 DNA reads as TGTGCCAGCAGCCCCCCGGGACTAGCGGGTAATAGCCATGAGCAGTTCTTC. The full variable domain, its missing parts supplied by reference TRBV5-4 and TRBJ2-1, is ETGVTQSPTHLIKTRGQQVTLRCSSQSGHNTVSWYQQALGQGPQFIFQYYREEENGRGNFPPRFSGLQFPNYSSELNVNALELDDSALYLCASSPPGLAGNSHEQFFGPGTRLTVL.